Below, 28 T cell receptor beta chains from the same sample are listed, as sequenced in a study of shared clonotypes between healthy human individuals. Naive CD8 isolation took CD45RO-negative cells positively selected for CCR7 and excluded terminally differentiated effector memory CD45RA+ cells. Measured with immunoSEQ multiplex PCR; TCRdb has only the in-frame clones, and not every one. The table lists roughly 770,000 clones, roughly 96% of them singletons. Specimen: naive CD8+ T cells sorted from blood. The source is a man aged 30-40 years in good health.

Here the CDR3 DNA reads TGCAGTGCCGGCTCGCAAGAGACCCAGTACTTC. Protein product: CSAGSQETQYF. The chain links TRBV20-1 to TRBJ2-5, with D unresolved. Trimming shortened V by 6 bases and J by 2 bases, and 7 bases separated the two germline ends. CDR3 length: 11 amino acids. Per germline, CDR1 DFQATT and CDR2 SNEGSKA (reference sequence).

This chain uses TRBV6-5 with TRBJ1-1; no clear D. V gave up 6 bases and J gave up 11 bases, with 16 bases separating them. The length of the CDR3 is 12 residues. The germline gives CDR1 MNHEY, CDR2 SVGAGI. The CDR3 bases are TGTGCCAGCAGCCGTGGACCGCTGAATGCTTTCTTT. Translating it yields CASSRGPLNAFF.

J is TRBJ2-7 and V is TRBV7-9; D perhaps matches TRBD1 (5 bases). The germline V and J ends were trimmed by 2 bases and 2 bases, with 7 bases remaining between them. Germline V CDR1 and CDR2: SEHNR, FQNEAQ (reference sequence). CDR3 length: 13 residues. The CDR3 here is CASSLRQTYEQYF. The CDR3 region has the DNA TGTGCCAGCAGCTTAAGACAGACCTACGAGCAGTACTTC.

This chain links TRBV19 with TRBJ2-7, with D possibly being TRBD1 or TRBD2 (5 bases each). Trimming shortened V by 0 bases and J by 2 bases, and 23 bases separated the two germline ends. CDR3 length: 19 amino acids. From germline, CDR1 is LNHDA and CDR2 SQIVND (reference sequence). The CDR3 reads CASSIDPGTLGYAAYEQYF. The CDR3 DNA sequence: TGTGCCAGTAGTATAGATCCCGGGACGTTGGGCTACGCGGCCTACGAGCAGTACTTC.

The chain employs TRBV11-2 and TRBJ1-1; D is uncertain. The CDR3 contains 10 residues. The V and J ends lost 7 bases and 5 bases respectively, with 5 bases between them. Germline lookup yields CDR1 SGHAT and CDR2 FQNNGV. CDR3 protein: CASKRTEAFF. The CDR3 DNA sequence: TGTGCCAGCAAAAGGACTGAAGCTTTCTTT.

Turning to this clone: Distinct nucleotide sequences in the sample also encode this CDR3. The rearrangement uses TRBV27 and TRBJ2-7; 8 bases agree with TRBD2. This CDR3 comprises 14 residues. The ends lost 3 bases at V and 2 bases at J; junction bases unmatched: 3. Germline-derived CDR1 and CDR2 are MNHEY and SMNVEV (reference sequence). CDR3 sequence (DNA): TGTGCCAGCAGTTTTACTAGCGGAGCCTACGAGCAGTACTTC. It codes for CASSFTSGAYEQYF.

The genes are TRBV28 and TRBJ1-1; 7 positions match TRBD1. CDR3 length: 15 residues. Losses at the gene ends were 0 bases for V and 4 bases for J; bases not matched to a gene: 5. The germline gives CDR1 MDHEN, CDR2 SYDVKM. Here the CDR3 DNA reads TGTGCCAGCAGTTTATGGGTGACAGGGCGCACTGAAGCTTTCTTT. This translates into CASSLWVTGRTEAFF.

The genes are TRBV6-6 and TRBJ2-2; D is unresolved. V lost 3 bases to trimming and J lost 6 bases, with 8 bases between them. The CDR3 spans 13 residues. Germline CDR1 reads MNHNY; CDR2 reads SVGAGI (reference sequence). The CDR3 here is CASSYEVSGELFF. For the CDR3, the DNA is TGTGCCAGCAGTTATGAGGTCTCCGGGGAGCTGTTTTTT.

This chain connects TRBV29-1 to TRBJ2-2; 7 nucleotides align to TRBD2. CDR3 length: 13 residues. The J segment lost 0 bases and the V segment lost 6 bases, leaving 1 base of the junction unmatched. The germline V gene has CDR1 SQVTM and CDR2 ANQGSEA. The CDR3, as DNA: TGCAGCGTGGGACTAACGAACACCGGGGAGCTGTTTTTT. Protein: CSVGLTNTGELFF.

The rearrangement links TRBV15 to TRBJ2-3; D not certain. The CDR3 length is 13 residues. From germline, CDR1 is LNHNV and CDR2 YYDKDF (reference sequence). Trimming took off 3 bases at V and 4 bases at J, with 8 bases between the two ends. The CDR3 loop reads CATSSPRSDTQYF. In DNA, the CDR3 is TGTGCCACCAGCAGCCCTAGGTCAGATACGCAGTATTTT. Complete variable domain (other parts from reference TRBV15 and TRBJ2-3): DAMVIQNPRYQVTQFGKPVTLSCSQTLNHNVMYWYQQKSSQAPKLLFHYYDKDFNNEADTPDNFQSRRPNTSFCFLDIRSPGLGDTAMYLCATSSPRSDTQYFGPGTRLTVL.

This sequence joins TRBV7-6 and TRBJ2-7; D ambiguous. The germline CDR1 and CDR2 sequences are SGHVS and FNYEAQ. The CDR3 totals 13 residues. V gave up 5 bases and J gave up 3 bases, with 11 bases separating them. The CDR3 reads CASSPRSGYEQYF. Written as DNA, the CDR3 is TGTGCCAGCAGCCCCCGATCAGGCTACGAGCAGTACTTC.

The gene calls are TRBV29-1 and TRBJ2-7; 10 nucleotides match TRBD1. The germline gives CDR1 SQVTM, CDR2 ANQGSEA. The CDR3 totals 15 residues. The trim removed 1 base at V and 4 bases at J, leaving 7 bases unmatched. Written as DNA, the CDR3 is TGCAGCGTTGAAGGTGACAGGGGGCGTGGGTACGAGCAGTACTTC. Translating gives CSVEGDRGRGYEQYF.

The CDR3 region is CAISELPDSKDSGANVLTF. The CDR3 bases are TGTGCCATCAGTGAGTTGCCGGACAGCAAAGACTCTGGGGCCAACGTCCTGACTTTC. V and J are TRBV10-3 and TRBJ2-6; tentative D call: TRBD1 (6 bases). Germline V gene data show CDR1 as ENHRY and CDR2 as SYGVKD. V was trimmed by 1 base and J by 0 bases, leaving 16 bases between them. The CDR3 loop spans 19 amino acids.

The table lists this clone with a count of one. The chain links TRBV28 to TRBJ2-7; no reliable D call. V dropped 6 bases and J dropped 3 bases, with 9 bases sitting between them. This CDR3 has 12 residues. From germline, CDR1 is MDHEN and CDR2 SYDVKM. This chain's CDR3 is CASRRKRYEQYF. CDR3 DNA: TGTGCCAGCAGGCGAAAGCGCTACGAGCAGTACTTC.

Regarding this clone: The identical CDR3 is also encoded by other nucleotide sequences in the sample. V gene TRBV9 combines with J gene TRBJ2-7; D gene ambiguous. V lost 3 bases and J 0 bases, leaving 10 bases between the germline ends. The CDR3 is 14 amino acids. The germline V gene has CDR1 SGDLS and CDR2 YYNGEE. The CDR3 nucleotides are TGTGCCAGCAGCGCCACCGGAAGCTCCTACGAGCAGTACTTC. The encoded protein is CASSATGSSYEQYF. The variable domain in full, completed from reference TRBV9 and TRBJ2-7, reads DSGVTQTPKHLITATGQRVTLRCSPRSGDLSVYWYQQSLDQGLQFLIQYYNGEERAKGNILERFSAQQFPDLHSELNLSSLELGDSALYFCASSATGSSYEQYFGPGTRLTVT.

The chain recombines TRBV11-2 with TRBJ2-1; the D gene could be TRBD1 or TRBD2 (5 bases each). CDR3 size: 15 residues. V lost 5 bases and J lost 2, with 13 bases in between. CDR1 and CDR2 from the germline V gene are SGHAT and FQNNGV. DNA of the CDR3: TGTGCCAGCAGCAGCCGGGACCGCACCTACAATGAGCAGTTCTTC. This sequence encodes CASSSRDRTYNEQFF.

The V gene is TRBV27, the J gene TRBJ2-7; 14 positions agree with TRBD2. Looked up from germline, CDR1 is MNHEY and CDR2 is SMNVEV (reference sequence). This CDR3 is 15 amino acids long. J gave up 4 bases and V 6 bases, and 5 bases lay outside the gene matches. As DNA, the CDR3 is TGTGCCAGCAGCGGGACTAGCGGGAGTAGGTACGAGCAGTACTTC. It translates to CASSGTSGSRYEQYF.

With respect to this clone: Other DNA sequences within the sample encode an identical CDR3. The V gene is TRBV27, the J gene TRBJ2-2, with D uncertain. The CDR3 length is 13 residues. Trimming stripped 5 bases from V and 0 bases from J, with 4 bases between. Looked up from germline, CDR1 is MNHEY and CDR2 is SMNVEV (reference sequence). CDR3 nucleotides: TGTGCCAGCAGTCCCCCGAACACCGGGGAGCTGTTTTTT. It encodes CASSPPNTGELFF.

To note about this clone: This may come from a read error, since a much larger clone is one base off. The V call is TRBV13, the J call TRBJ2-6; D not resolved. V shed 6 bases and J shed 0 bases, with 6 bases lying between them. Germline loops: CDR1 PRHDT, CDR2 FYEKMQ (reference sequence). The CDR3 covers 14 residues. The CDR3 DNA reads as TGTGCCAGCAGTGACGGCTCTGGGGCCAACGTCCTGACTTTC. This gives the protein CASSDGSGANVLTF.

This chain joins TRBV7-9 and TRBJ1-4; possibly TRBD1 for D (5 bases). Trimming removed 3 bases at V and 8 bases at J, with 13 bases between. The germline gives CDR1 SEHNR, CDR2 FQNEAQ (reference sequence). The CDR3 is 14 amino acids. The CDR3 region has the DNA TGTGCCAGCAGCTTCGAGGGGAAGGGAGAAAAACTGTTTTTT. Translated, it gives CASSFEGKGEKLFF.

The chain is built from TRBV5-8 and TRBJ2-7; D not resolved. This CDR3 has 10 residues. V shed 4 bases and J shed 5 bases, with 4 bases lying between them. Germline loops: CDR1 SGHTS, CDR2 YDEGEE. The CDR3 here is CASSHNEQYF. CDR3 in DNA: TGTGCCAGCAGCCACAACGAGCAGTACTTC.

The chain has TRBV29-1 and TRBJ2-1, with D tentatively TRBD2 (6 bases). Germline values: CDR1 SQVTM, CDR2 ANQGSEA. This CDR3 comprises 13 residues. With 7 bases removed from V and 8 bases from J, the gap between germline ends came to 18 bases. The DNA for the CDR3 is TGCAGCGCACTTCCGGGACTGGGCGATGAGCAGTTCTTC. Protein: CSALPGLGDEQFF.

The genes are TRBV27 and TRBJ1-2; maybe TRBD1 (5 bases). CDR1 is MNHEY and CDR2 is SMNVEV in the germline V gene (reference sequence). V was trimmed by 0 bases and J by 0 bases, leaving 5 bases between them. The CDR3 covers 14 residues. Here the CDR3 reads CASSLSRANYGYTF. CDR3 sequence (DNA): TGTGCCAGCAGTTTATCCAGGGCTAACTATGGCTACACCTTC.

The chain couples TRBV7-9 to TRBJ2-1; D remains unclear. This CDR3 contains 14 residues. The V and J ends lost 3 bases and 6 bases respectively, with 12 bases between them. In germline, CDR1 is SEHNR, CDR2 FQNEAQ (reference sequence). This chain's CDR3 is CASSFVLNVNEQFF. As DNA, the CDR3 is TGTGCCAGCAGCTTCGTGCTCAATGTCAATGAGCAGTTCTTC. The full variable domain, completed using reference TRBV7-9 and TRBJ2-1, is DTGVSQNPRHKITKRGQNVTFRCDPISEHNRLYWYRQTLGQGPEFLTYFQNEAQLEKSRLLSDRFSAERPKGSFSTLEIQRTEQGDSAMYLCASSFVLNVNEQFFGPGTRLTVL.

The chain joins TRBV7-9 to TRBJ2-5; D is unresolved. V was cut by 0 bases and J by 5 bases, with 10 bases left in between. Germline CDR1 SEHNR, CDR2 FQNEAQ (reference sequence). This CDR3 is built from 14 residues. Here the CDR3 reads CASSLASFSETQYF. CDR3 nucleotides: TGTGCCAGCAGCTTAGCGTCGTTTTCTGAGACCCAGTACTTC.

This chain uses TRBV4-1 with TRBJ2-3; 13 nucleotides line up with TRBD2. The CDR3 extends over 17 amino acids. The V and J ends lost 3 bases and 6 bases, in that order; junction bases with no gene match: 9. The V gene's germline CDR1 is MGHRA and CDR2 YSYEKL. DNA for the CDR3: TGCGCCAGCAGCCAGTACCCCGGGACTAGCGGGGAGGATACGCAGTATTTT. It codes for CASSQYPGTSGEDTQYF.

Note on this clone: This sample also contains other DNA sequences that code for the same CDR3. This chain connects TRBV7-9 to TRBJ2-5, with 9 bases lining up with TRBD1. Trimming at V came to 4 bases and at J to 4 bases, leaving 4 bases not matched to a gene. Germline CDR1 reads SEHNR; CDR2 reads FQNEAQ (reference sequence). The CDR3 consists of 14 residues. CDR3 nucleotides: TGTGCCAGCAGCTCCGGACAGGGGAGAGAGACCCAGTACTTC. It encodes CASSSGQGRETQYF. The full variable domain, with the rest looked up from reference TRBV7-9 and TRBJ2-5, is DTGVSQNPRHKITKRGQNVTFRCDPISEHNRLYWYRQTLGQGPEFLTYFQNEAQLEKSRLLSDRFSAERPKGSFSTLEIQRTEQGDSAMYLCASSSGQGRETQYFGPGTRLLVL.

The J gene is TRBJ2-2, the V gene TRBV19, with TRBD2 matching 12 bases. The ends lost 8 bases at V and 7 bases at J; junction bases unmatched: 17. The CDR3 contains 18 residues. CDR1 and CDR2 (germline): LNHDA, SQIVND (reference sequence). The CDR3 is CASRPLMTSGSIGGELFF. The CDR3 bases are TGTGCCAGTCGGCCCCTCATGACTAGCGGGAGTATAGGCGGGGAGCTGTTTTTT.